Listed below are T cell receptor beta chains from one sample, sequenced in a study of OX40 agonist ivuxolimab in advanced cancers. Method: immunoSEQ multiplex PCR; TCRdb's copy keeps in-frame clones and lacks some. Of tens of thousands of clones in the sample, around 80% were seen once. The sample consisted of CD4+ or CD8+ T cells sorted from blood, taken in a trial of the OX40 agonist ivuxolimab. The receptors shown here come from an adult with an advanced solid tumor such as melanoma, head and neck, liver or kidney cancer. CDR3s include the opening cysteine and the closing phenylalanine or tryptophan. Each record gives: V gene, CDR3 length, D gene, clone size, J gene, CDR3 DNA, CDR3 protein. A D gene is named only where the DNA matches it firmly. Size is stated for part of the rows, as once, few or many counts, or as a class when the clone is expanded.

v_call: TRBV19; cdr3_length: 14; d_call: NA; clone_size: few; j_call: TRBJ1-5; cdr3_nt: TGTGCCAGTAGTACCCGACATGCCGATCAGCCCCAGCATTTT; cdr3_aa: CASSTRHADQPQHF
v_call: TRBV19; cdr3_length: 14; d_call: TRBD2; clone_size: NA; j_call: TRBJ2-1; cdr3_nt: TGTGCCAGTAGTTCGAGCGGGGGCCTCGATGAGCAGTTCTTC; cdr3_aa: CASSSSGGLDEQFF
v_call: TRBV30; cdr3_length: 12; d_call: NA; clone_size: NA; j_call: TRBJ2-5; cdr3_nt: TGTGCCTTTCGCCGGGGAAAAGAGACCCAGTACTTC; cdr3_aa: CAFRRGKETQYF
v_call: TRBV4-1; cdr3_length: 17; d_call: NA; clone_size: NA; j_call: TRBJ1-5; cdr3_nt: TGCGCCAGCAGCCAAGCTCCGGGGGGCTGGAGCAATCAGCCCCAGCATTTT; cdr3_aa: CASSQAPGGWSNQPQHF
v_call: TRBV5-5; cdr3_length: 16; d_call: NA; clone_size: NA; j_call: TRBJ2-1; cdr3_nt: TGTGCCAGCAGCTTGGATGTTGGCGGGGTCCCCTGGGAGCAGTTCTTC; cdr3_aa: CASSLDVGGVPWEQFF
v_call: TRBV7-9; cdr3_length: 14; d_call: NA; clone_size: NA; j_call: TRBJ2-2; cdr3_nt: TGTGCCAGCAGCTTAGCGGGAAGGGCTGGGGAGCTGTTTTTT; cdr3_aa: CASSLAGRAGELFF
v_call: TRBV2; cdr3_length: 16; d_call: TRBD2; clone_size: NA; j_call: TRBJ2-7; cdr3_nt: TGTGCCAGCAGTGAAGGTCTAGCGGGAGGGTACTACGAGCAGTACTTC; cdr3_aa: CASSEGLAGGYYEQYF
v_call: TRBV2; cdr3_length: 13; d_call: NA; clone_size: once; j_call: TRBJ2-1; cdr3_nt: TGTGCCTCTACCGGCGACGCCTACAATGAGCAGTTCTTC; cdr3_aa: CASTGDAYNEQFF
v_call: TRBV5-1; cdr3_length: 15; d_call: NA; clone_size: NA; j_call: TRBJ1-6; cdr3_nt: TGCGCCAGCAGCTTGGAGGTCGGGCATAATTCACCCCTCCACTTT; cdr3_aa: CASSLEVGHNSPLHF
v_call: TRBV2; cdr3_length: 15; d_call: NA; clone_size: NA; j_call: TRBJ2-1; cdr3_nt: TGTGCCAGCAGTGCGGGGCAGAGCTCCTACAATGAGCAGTTCTTC; cdr3_aa: CASSAGQSSYNEQFF
v_call: TRBV5-4; cdr3_length: 15; d_call: NA; clone_size: NA; j_call: TRBJ2-7; cdr3_nt: TGCGCCAGCAGCCAAGATCGTGGCGGGACCTACGAGCAGTACTTC; cdr3_aa: CASSQDRGGTYEQYF
v_call: TRBV5-1; cdr3_length: 15; d_call: TRBD1; clone_size: few; j_call: TRBJ1-3; cdr3_nt: TGCGCCAGCAGCTCCTTTACAGGGGTAGGAAACACCATATATTTT; cdr3_aa: CASSSFTGVGNTIYF
v_call: TRBV11-1; cdr3_length: 15; d_call: TRBD1; clone_size: NA; j_call: TRBJ1-1; cdr3_nt: TGTGCCAGCAGCTTAGTGGTCTCAGGGGGCGAAACAGCTTTCTTT; cdr3_aa: CASSLVVSGGETAFF
v_call: TRBV7-9; cdr3_length: 16; d_call: TRBD1; clone_size: NA; j_call: TRBJ2-5; cdr3_nt: TGTGCCAGCAGCCCGCATGGGGACAGACAGCAAGAGACCCAGTACTTC; cdr3_aa: CASSPHGDRQQETQYF
v_call: TRBV2; cdr3_length: 14; d_call: TRBD1; clone_size: NA; j_call: TRBJ1-4; cdr3_nt: TGTGCCAGCAGTGACTGGACAGGGAACGAAAAACTGTTTTTT; cdr3_aa: CASSDWTGNEKLFF
v_call: TRBV10-3; cdr3_length: 16; d_call: TRBD2; clone_size: NA; j_call: TRBJ2-1; cdr3_nt: TGTGCCATCAGAGACCTCCGGGAGGGCCAGATAAATGAGCAGTTCTTC; cdr3_aa: CAIRDLREGQINEQFF
v_call: TRBV15; cdr3_length: 15; d_call: NA; clone_size: NA; j_call: TRBJ2-3; cdr3_nt: TGTGCCACCAGCAGAGATAGACTACCCGGAGATACGCAGTATTTT; cdr3_aa: CATSRDRLPGDTQYF
v_call: TRBV5-1; cdr3_length: 14; d_call: NA; clone_size: NA; j_call: TRBJ1-5; cdr3_nt: TGCGCCAGCAGCTTGGACACGGGCAATCAGCCCCAGCATTTT; cdr3_aa: CASSLDTGNQPQHF
v_call: TRBV7-3; cdr3_length: 13; d_call: NA; clone_size: NA; j_call: TRBJ2-1; cdr3_nt: TGTGCCAGCAGCCCCGGACTAAACAATGAGCAGTTCTTC; cdr3_aa: CASSPGLNNEQFF
v_call: TRBV7-2; cdr3_length: 17; d_call: TRBD2; clone_size: NA; j_call: TRBJ2-3; cdr3_nt: TGTGCCAGCAGCTTAGAGCGGACTAGCGGGGGCACAGATACGCAGTATTTT; cdr3_aa: CASSLERTSGGTDTQYF
v_call: TRBV5-6; cdr3_length: 12; d_call: NA; clone_size: NA; j_call: TRBJ2-3; cdr3_nt: TGTGCCAGCAGCTTGGGGCCCCTTACCCAGTATTTT; cdr3_aa: CASSLGPLTQYF
v_call: TRBV2; cdr3_length: 16; d_call: NA; clone_size: once; j_call: TRBJ2-6; cdr3_nt: TGTGCCAGCAGTGGGGGACTGGACTCTGGGGCCAACGTCCTGACTTTC; cdr3_aa: CASSGGLDSGANVLTF
v_call: TRBV6-5; cdr3_length: 14; d_call: NA; clone_size: few; j_call: TRBJ1-3; cdr3_nt: TGTGCCAGCGGGCGACACGTCTCTGGAAACACCATATATTTT; cdr3_aa: CASGRHVSGNTIYF
v_call: TRBV11-2; cdr3_length: 15; d_call: NA; clone_size: NA; j_call: TRBJ2-1; cdr3_nt: TGTGCCAGCAGCGTCGCACGTACAGGTTCCCGTGAGCAGTTCTTC; cdr3_aa: CASSVARTGSREQFF
v_call: TRBV10-3; cdr3_length: 13; d_call: NA; clone_size: few; j_call: TRBJ1-1; cdr3_nt: TGTGCCACTCGACAGGACCTGAACACTGAAGCTTTCTTT; cdr3_aa: CATRQDLNTEAFF
v_call: TRBV5-4; cdr3_length: 14; d_call: NA; clone_size: few; j_call: TRBJ1-2; cdr3_nt: TGTGCCAGCAGCCCAACCGGGGGCGGGTATGGCTACACCTTC; cdr3_aa: CASSPTGGGYGYTF
v_call: TRBV6-1; cdr3_length: 15; d_call: NA; clone_size: NA; j_call: TRBJ2-7; cdr3_nt: TGTGCCAGCAGTGAAAATTTCGACAGCTCGTACGAGCAGTACTTC; cdr3_aa: CASSENFDSSYEQYF
v_call: TRBV5-1; cdr3_length: 14; d_call: NA; clone_size: NA; j_call: TRBJ1-5; cdr3_nt: TGCGCCAGCAGCTCGGGGCTTAGCAATCAGCCCCAGCATTTT; cdr3_aa: CASSSGLSNQPQHF
v_call: TRBV5-8; cdr3_length: 13; d_call: NA; clone_size: NA; j_call: TRBJ2-7; cdr3_nt: TGTGCCAGCAGCTGGGCCATGGCGGGGGAGCAGTACTTC; cdr3_aa: CASSWAMAGEQYF
v_call: TRBV2; cdr3_length: 16; d_call: TRBD1; clone_size: NA; j_call: TRBJ2-7; cdr3_nt: TGTGCCAGCAGCGACCCGCAGACAGGGCGCGCCTACGAGCAGTACTTC; cdr3_aa: CASSDPQTGRAYEQYF
v_call: TRBV2; cdr3_length: 15; d_call: TRBD2; clone_size: NA; j_call: TRBJ2-5; cdr3_nt: TGTGCCAGCTCGGGGACTAGCGGGGGGCCCGGGACCCAGTACTTC; cdr3_aa: CASSGTSGGPGTQYF
v_call: TRBV2; cdr3_length: 15; d_call: NA; clone_size: once; j_call: TRBJ2-5; cdr3_nt: TGTGCCAGCGCCTCTCAGCTATCAGGTGGGGGGACCCAGTACTTC; cdr3_aa: CASASQLSGGGTQYF
v_call: TRBV19; cdr3_length: 16; d_call: NA; clone_size: NA; j_call: TRBJ1-4; cdr3_nt: TGTGCCAGTAGAGCAACCTCCGGCAATCTATTCGAAAAACTGTTTTTT; cdr3_aa: CASRATSGNLFEKLFF
v_call: TRBV2; cdr3_length: 15; d_call: NA; clone_size: NA; j_call: TRBJ1-6; cdr3_nt: TGTGCCAGCAGTGCGGACATGGGCCGAAATTCACCCCTCCACTTT; cdr3_aa: CASSADMGRNSPLHF
v_call: TRBV5-1; cdr3_length: 15; d_call: TRBD2; clone_size: NA; j_call: TRBJ2-1; cdr3_nt: TGCGCCAGCAGCGGAGGACTAGTTTCCTACAATGAGCAGTTCTTC; cdr3_aa: CASSGGLVSYNEQFF
v_call: TRBV4-1; cdr3_length: 14; d_call: NA; clone_size: NA; j_call: TRBJ1-5; cdr3_nt: TGCGCCAGCAGCCAAGTACAGGGATATCAGCCCCAGCATTTT; cdr3_aa: CASSQVQGYQPQHF
v_call: TRBV2; cdr3_length: 12; d_call: NA; clone_size: NA; j_call: TRBJ2-5; cdr3_nt: TGTGCCAGCAGTGACTATCCAGAGACCCAGTACTTC; cdr3_aa: CASSDYPETQYF
v_call: TRBV19; cdr3_length: 12; d_call: NA; clone_size: NA; j_call: TRBJ2-6; cdr3_nt: TGTGCCAGTAGTCGGGGGGCCAACGTCCTGACTTTC; cdr3_aa: CASSRGANVLTF
v_call: TRBV7-2; cdr3_length: 14; d_call: NA; clone_size: NA; j_call: TRBJ1-1; cdr3_nt: TGTGCCAGCAGCTTGGACGGAGTGAACACTGAAGCTTTCTTT; cdr3_aa: CASSLDGVNTEAFF
v_call: TRBV7-9; cdr3_length: 16; d_call: TRBD2; clone_size: NA; j_call: TRBJ2-5; cdr3_nt: TGTGCCAGCAGCCGACGGACTAGCGGGAGCAGGGAGACCCAGTACTTC; cdr3_aa: CASSRRTSGSRETQYF
v_call: TRBV28; cdr3_length: 14; d_call: NA; clone_size: NA; j_call: TRBJ2-7; cdr3_nt: TGTGCCAGCACCCAGGGGGGGGAAACCTACGAGCAGTACTTC; cdr3_aa: CASTQGGETYEQYF
v_call: TRBV10-3; cdr3_length: 12; d_call: NA; clone_size: few; j_call: TRBJ2-2; cdr3_nt: TGTGCCATCAGTGAGTCGAGGCAGGGCCTGTTTTTT; cdr3_aa: CAISESRQGLFF
v_call: TRBV6-1; cdr3_length: 13; d_call: NA; clone_size: NA; j_call: TRBJ2-3; cdr3_nt: TGTGCCAGCAGTGTATTAGACTGGGATACGCAGTATTTT; cdr3_aa: CASSVLDWDTQYF
v_call: TRBV6-6; cdr3_length: 12; d_call: NA; clone_size: NA; j_call: TRBJ1-2; cdr3_nt: TGTGCCAGCACCCCCAGTAACTATGGCTACACCTTC; cdr3_aa: CASTPSNYGYTF